The entry below gives a single T cell receptor beta chain sequence along with its context. Its antigen has not been determined. Base-call qualities are not available, and no considerably larger clone is one nucleotide away. Library prep was done by the immunoSEQ multiplex PCR assay. Imported from immuneACCESS, the table was reduced by TCRdb to in-frame sequences with V and J called. These copies leave out some clones; in studies compared against another copy, an unresolved V gene accounts for under half, and the cause of the remainder is not known. The sample data list about 94,000 clones, and around 95% of these were observed just once. The ten largest clones represent about 0.21% of the sample. This sample is part of a study of technical replicates of blood from several donors listed by TCRdb under 2017. CDR1 and CDR2, looked up from the germline V gene, are SGHRS and YFSETQ. The CDR3 goes from the cysteine to the phenylalanine over 12 residues. The sequence is cut down to CDR3 DNA, 36 bases in frame from base 1. The junction shows trimming of 3 bases on V and 6 bases on J, and the gene matches do not reach 0 bases of it.

This chain is built from TRBV5-1 and TRBJ2-1, with 7 bases aligning to TRBD1. The sequence was collected from a human donor in good health. Sequencing was carried out using T cells isolated from PBMCs. In nucleotide form, the sequence is TGCGCCAGCAGCTGGGACAGCAATGAGCAGTTCTTC. Its protein is CASSWDSNEQFF.